These 7 T cell receptor beta chains came from one sample sequenced in a study of molecular identifiers for immune sequencing clone quantification. TCRdb called the PCR reads again in MiXCR, with one record for every CDR3 protein. This table holds about 40,000 distinct CDR3 sequences, around a sixth found once. The specimen sequenced was naive CD8+ T cells from blood, with Jurkat cell RNA spiked in. Subset of the sample: FACS-sorted CD8+CD4-CCR7+CD45RA+ naive T cells. The receptors shown here come from a human donor in good health. Some libraries in this study had Jurkat cell RNA spiked in.

With regard to this clonotype: The junction does not match germline at one end; this may be a read error. The chain is built from TRBV9 and TRBJ1-2; D call uncertain. The CDR3 extends over 14 amino acids. Germline lookup yields CDR1 SGDLS and CDR2 YYNGEE. CDR3 sequence reads: CASSVAGSNYGYSF. The CDR3 bases are TGTGCCAGCAGCGTAGCCGGCAGTAACTATGGCTACTCCTTC.

The table lists this clonotype with many counts. The genes are TRBV6-2 or TRBV6-3 and TRBJ2-7; tentative D call: TRBD1 (6 bases). CDR3 length: 14 amino acids. Germline V gene sequence: CDR1 MNHEY, CDR2 SVGEGT. V lost 0 bases, J lost 3 bases, and 9 bases lay in between. CDR3 region: CASSYSQGFYEQYF. CDR3 DNA: TGTGCCAGCAGTTACTCTCAGGGGTTCTACGAGCAGTACTTC.

This clonotype was counted ten times or more. The chain employs TRBV12-5 and TRBJ2-6; TRBD1 or TRBD2 may be the D gene (5 bases each). V was shortened by 2 bases and J by 0 bases, with 17 bases between the two germline ends. This CDR3 has 19 amino acids. In germline, CDR1 is LGHNT, CDR2 FRNRAP. The CDR3: CASGLHPGTLNSGANVLTF. The CDR3 region has the DNA TGTGCTAGTGGTTTGCACCCCGGGACCCTTAACTCTGGGGCCAACGTCCTGACTTTC.

There are many counts of this clonotype. This chain joins TRBV20-1 and TRBJ2-1; 9 bases line up with TRBD2. The germline V gene has CDR1 DFQATT and CDR2 SNEGSKA (reference sequence). The CDR3 has 13 amino acids. J gave up 9 bases and V 4 bases, and 7 bases lay outside the gene matches. The DNA for the CDR3 is TGCAGTGCTACTGGACTAGCGAGCGGTGAGCAGTTCTTC. Translated, it gives CSATGLASGEQFF.

At least ten counts were recorded for this clonotype. V and J are TRBV9 and TRBJ2-7; no clear D gene. Germline assignment: CDR1 SGDLS and CDR2 YYNGEE. The germline V and J ends were trimmed by 7 bases and 0 bases, with 11 bases remaining between them. CDR3 length equals 13 residues. In nucleotides, the CDR3 is TGTGCCAGCGGCCCACGCGACTCCTACGAGCAGTACTTC. Translated, it gives CASGPRDSYEQYF. The full variable domain, completed using reference TRBV9 and TRBJ2-7, is DSGVTQTPKHLITATGQRVTLRCSPRSGDLSVYWYQQSLDQGLQFLIQYYNGEERAKGNILERFSAQQFPDLHSELNLSSLELGDSALYFCASGPRDSYEQYFGPGTRLTVT.

This clonotype has ten or more counts. V usage is TRBV28 and J usage is TRBJ2-1, with TRBD2 matching 7 bases. The trim removed 4 bases at V and 4 bases at J, leaving 7 bases unmatched. The CDR3 extends over 15 amino acids. Germline V gives CDR1 MDHEN, CDR2 SYDVKM. The CDR3 reads CASSYSSGGYNEQFF. For the CDR3, the DNA is TGTGCCAGCAGTTATTCTAGCGGAGGGTACAATGAGCAGTTCTTC.

The chain joins TRBV5-6 to TRBJ1-6, with 9 bases matching TRBD1. CDR3 length: 15 amino acids. Germline V gene lookup returns CDR1 SGHDT and CDR2 YYEEEE. V was pared by 4 bases and J by 7 bases, with 6 bases of the junction left unmatched. The CDR3 protein is CASSKTGGRNSPLHF. CDR3 DNA sequence: TGTGCCAGCAGCAAGACAGGGGGACGGAATTCACCCCTCCACTTT.